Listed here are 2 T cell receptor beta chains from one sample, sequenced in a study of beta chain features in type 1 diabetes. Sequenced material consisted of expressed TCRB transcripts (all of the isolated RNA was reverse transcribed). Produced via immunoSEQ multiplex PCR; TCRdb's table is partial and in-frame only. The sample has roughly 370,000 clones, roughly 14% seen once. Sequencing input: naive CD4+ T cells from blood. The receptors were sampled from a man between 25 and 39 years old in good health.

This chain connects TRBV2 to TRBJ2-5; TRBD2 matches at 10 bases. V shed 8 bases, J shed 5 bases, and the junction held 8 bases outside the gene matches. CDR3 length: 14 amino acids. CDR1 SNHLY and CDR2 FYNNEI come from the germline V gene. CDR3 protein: CASGGLAASETQYF. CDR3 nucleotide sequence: TGTGCCAGCGGTGGACTAGCGGCAAGTGAGACCCAGTACTTC.

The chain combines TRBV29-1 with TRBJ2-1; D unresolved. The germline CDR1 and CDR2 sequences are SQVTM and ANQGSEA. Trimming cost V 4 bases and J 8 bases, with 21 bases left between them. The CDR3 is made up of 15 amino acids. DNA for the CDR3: TGCAGCGTTGGGGTTGGGCAGTCCAGCCAGGATGAGCAGTTCTTC. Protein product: CSVGVGQSSQDEQFF.